These T cell receptor beta chains were read from a single sample in a study of blood T cell repertoires in COVID-19. Sequencing was performed with immunoSEQ multiplex PCR; in TCRdb, only in-frame clones are kept and a portion is missing. The top ten hold approximately 4.9% of the sample, which has about 160,000 clones, roughly 90% seen once. What was sequenced was peripheral blood. The source is a man aged 25 to 45 with COVID-19, enrolled during active disease. CDR3s include the opening cysteine and the closing phenylalanine or tryptophan. A D gene is named only where the DNA matches it firmly. Only part of the rows carry a size: once, few, many, or a class if the clone is expanded.

j_gene: TRBJ2-5
abundance: .
len: 17
v_gene: TRBV24-1
d_gene: TRBD2
CDR3nt: TGTGCCACCAGTGATCCTAGCGGGAGGGCCGCCTCCGAGACCCAGTACTTC
CDR3aa: CATSDPSGRAASETQYF

j_gene: TRBJ2-1
abundance: .
len: 15
v_gene: TRBV7-9
d_gene: TRBD1
CDR3nt: TGTGCCAGCAGCCTTCGGACAGGGGGGTACAATGAGCAGTTCTTC
CDR3aa: CASSLRTGGYNEQFF

j_gene: TRBJ1-2
abundance: .
len: 14
v_gene: TRBV9
d_gene: .
CDR3nt: TGTGCCAGCAGCGTAGCATCGACAGCCTATGGCTACACCTTC
CDR3aa: CASSVASTAYGYTF

j_gene: TRBJ2-7
abundance: .
len: 16
v_gene: TRBV18
d_gene: TRBD2
CDR3nt: TGTGCCAGCTCACCGGGGTGGGCGGGAGGTCTCTACGAGCAGTACTTC
CDR3aa: CASSPGWAGGLYEQYF

j_gene: TRBJ2-7
abundance: .
len: 10
v_gene: TRBV27
d_gene: .
CDR3nt: TGTGCCAGCCTACCCTACGAGCAGTACTTC
CDR3aa: CASLPYEQYF

j_gene: TRBJ2-7
abundance: .
len: 14
v_gene: TRBV7-2
d_gene: TRBD1
CDR3nt: TGTGCCAGCAGCGCGGGACAGGGATCCTACGAGCAGTACTTC
CDR3aa: CASSAGQGSYEQYF

j_gene: TRBJ2-3
abundance: .
len: 18
v_gene: TRBV27
d_gene: TRBD1
CDR3nt: TGTGCCAGCAGTTTAGGACAGGGGGCGCTTATGGGTACAGATACGCAGTATTTT
CDR3aa: CASSLGQGALMGTDTQYF

j_gene: TRBJ1-2
abundance: .
len: 15
v_gene: TRBV3-1/TRBV3-2
d_gene: TRBD1
CDR3nt: TGTGCCAGCAGCCAAGAGGGGACAGGGGGCCATGGCTACACCTTC
CDR3aa: CASSQEGTGGHGYTF

j_gene: TRBJ1-2
abundance: once
len: 14
v_gene: TRBV5-1
d_gene: .
CDR3nt: TGCGCCAGCAGCTTGTTAGCGGGTAACTATGGCTACACCTTC
CDR3aa: CASSLLAGNYGYTF

j_gene: TRBJ2-5
abundance: once
len: 15
v_gene: TRBV19
d_gene: TRBD2
CDR3nt: TGTGCCAGTAGTGAGGAGCGGGGCGCCCAAGAGACCCAGTACTTC
CDR3aa: CASSEERGAQETQYF

j_gene: TRBJ2-6
abundance: .
len: 17
v_gene: TRBV4-2
d_gene: .
CDR3nt: TGTGCCACACTCCGTGGAGCGCGAACTTCTGGGGCCAACGTCCTGACTTTC
CDR3aa: CATLRGARTSGANVLTF

j_gene: TRBJ2-1
abundance: .
len: 15
v_gene: TRBV27
d_gene: TRBD2
CDR3nt: TGTGCCAGCAGTTCTAGCGGGGGGCTTAACAATGAGCAGTTCTTC
CDR3aa: CASSSSGGLNNEQFF

j_gene: TRBJ1-2
abundance: .
len: 18
v_gene: TRBV7-2
d_gene: .
CDR3nt: TGTGCCAGTCGTTGGGTCAGTGGACGGGGAAACGACCCCTATGGCTACACCTTC
CDR3aa: CASRWVSGRGNDPYGYTF

j_gene: TRBJ1-1
abundance: .
len: 16
v_gene: TRBV6-6
d_gene: TRBD1
CDR3nt: TGTGCCAGCAGTTCCCCTGAACAGGGGGGGAACACTGAAGCTTTCTTT
CDR3aa: CASSSPEQGGNTEAFF

j_gene: TRBJ2-5
abundance: .
len: 16
v_gene: TRBV9
d_gene: TRBD1
CDR3nt: TGTGCCAGCAGCGGAACATTACAGGGGGCTGAAGAGACCCAGTACTTC
CDR3aa: CASSGTLQGAEETQYF

j_gene: TRBJ1-2
abundance: few
len: 13
v_gene: TRBV28
d_gene: .
CDR3nt: TGTGCCAGTGACAGTGGCGCTTATGGAGGCTACACCTTC
CDR3aa: CASDSGAYGGYTF

j_gene: TRBJ1-1
abundance: .
len: 11
v_gene: TRBV29-1
d_gene: .
CDR3nt: TGCAGCGTTGGAGGCCCCTGGAAGGCTTTCTTT
CDR3aa: CSVGGPWKAFF

j_gene: TRBJ1-2
abundance: .
len: 15
v_gene: TRBV6-2/TRBV6-3
d_gene: .
CDR3nt: TGTGCCAGCAGTTACGAGGATGGGAGGAACTATGGCTACACCTTC
CDR3aa: CASSYEDGRNYGYTF

j_gene: TRBJ1-5
abundance: .
len: 15
v_gene: TRBV7-2
d_gene: .
CDR3nt: TGTGCCAGCAGCTTAGAAGCGACGGGGAATAGGCCCCAGCATTTT
CDR3aa: CASSLEATGNRPQHF

j_gene: TRBJ2-5
abundance: .
len: 17
v_gene: TRBV3-1/TRBV3-2
d_gene: TRBD2
CDR3nt: TGTGCCAGCAGCCAAGATTCATCTAGCGGGAGCTTAGAGACCCAGTACTTC
CDR3aa: CASSQDSSSGSLETQYF

j_gene: TRBJ2-1
abundance: .
len: 16
v_gene: TRBV4-2
d_gene: TRBD2
CDR3nt: TGTGCCAGCAGCCAAGAGGGGACTAGCATCAACAATGAGCAGTTCTTC
CDR3aa: CASSQEGTSINNEQFF

j_gene: TRBJ2-1
abundance: .
len: 14
v_gene: TRBV3-1/TRBV3-2
d_gene: TRBD1
CDR3nt: TGTGCCAGCAGTCTAGGACAGGGGGGGAATGAGCAGTTCTTC
CDR3aa: CASSLGQGGNEQFF

j_gene: TRBJ1-2
abundance: .
len: 18
v_gene: TRBV14
d_gene: .
CDR3nt: TGTGCCAGCAGCCAAGATAGATTTCGGACAACCCAAAACTATGGCTACACCTTC
CDR3aa: CASSQDRFRTTQNYGYTF

j_gene: TRBJ1-2
abundance: .
len: 15
v_gene: TRBV27
d_gene: TRBD1
CDR3nt: TGTGCCAGCAGTCTCGGGACAGGGGGTGGGTATGGCTACACCTTC
CDR3aa: CASSLGTGGGYGYTF

j_gene: TRBJ1-6
abundance: .
len: 15
v_gene: TRBV3-1/TRBV3-2
d_gene: TRBD1
CDR3nt: TGTGCCAGCAACACAGGGGGCTCCTATAATTCACCCCTCCACTTT
CDR3aa: CASNTGGSYNSPLHF

j_gene: TRBJ1-1
abundance: .
len: 13
v_gene: TRBV6-4
d_gene: .
CDR3nt: TGTGCCAGCAGTGTTCAGGCGAACACTGAAGCTTTCTTT
CDR3aa: CASSVQANTEAFF

j_gene: TRBJ2-7
abundance: many
len: 14
v_gene: TRBV27
d_gene: .
CDR3nt: TGTGCCAGCAACCTCGCGGGGCCCCTCTACGAGCAGTACTTC
CDR3aa: CASNLAGPLYEQYF

j_gene: TRBJ1-5
abundance: .
len: 16
v_gene: TRBV7-8
d_gene: .
CDR3nt: TGTGCCAGCAGCTTTGGGCACAGATATAGCAATCAGCCCCAGCATTTT
CDR3aa: CASSFGHRYSNQPQHF

j_gene: TRBJ2-7
abundance: .
len: 14
v_gene: TRBV28
d_gene: .
CDR3nt: TGTGCCAGCAGTACCCCGGGACAAATATACGAGCAGTACTTC
CDR3aa: CASSTPGQIYEQYF

j_gene: TRBJ2-7
abundance: .
len: 15
v_gene: TRBV7-2
d_gene: .
CDR3nt: TGTGCCAGCAGCTTACCTTTAGGGGTTCAATACGAGCAGTACTTC
CDR3aa: CASSLPLGVQYEQYF

j_gene: TRBJ1-6
abundance: once
len: 13
v_gene: TRBV6-4
d_gene: .
CDR3nt: TGTGCCAGCAGTGAGGACAATAATTCACCCCTCCACTTT
CDR3aa: CASSEDNNSPLHF

j_gene: TRBJ2-1
abundance: .
len: 13
v_gene: TRBV29-1
d_gene: .
CDR3nt: TGCAGCGTTGTAGCGGTACTATACAATGAGCAGTTCTTC
CDR3aa: CSVVAVLYNEQFF

j_gene: TRBJ1-4
abundance: .
len: 17
v_gene: TRBV15
d_gene: .
CDR3nt: TGTGCCACCAGCAGAGCTGGCGGACTTTCTCCCTATGAAAAACTGTTTTTT
CDR3aa: CATSRAGGLSPYEKLFF

j_gene: TRBJ1-2
abundance: .
len: 14
v_gene: TRBV28
d_gene: .
CDR3nt: TGTGCCAGCAGTTTAAACCGGGCAGGGGATGGCTACACCTTC
CDR3aa: CASSLNRAGDGYTF

j_gene: TRBJ1-2
abundance: .
len: 15
v_gene: TRBV29-1
d_gene: TRBD1
CDR3nt: TGCAGCTCCTGGACAGGGGGCCTTCCCCTCTATGGCTACACCTTC
CDR3aa: CSSWTGGLPLYGYTF

j_gene: TRBJ1-2
abundance: .
len: 18
v_gene: TRBV10-3
d_gene: TRBD1
CDR3nt: TGTGCCATCAGTGGAGATGGTGGGACAGGTCGGACTAACTATGGCTACACCTTC
CDR3aa: CAISGDGGTGRTNYGYTF

j_gene: TRBJ1-2
abundance: once
len: 15
v_gene: TRBV11-1
d_gene: TRBD1
CDR3nt: TGTGCCAGCAGCTCAGGACAGGGTTGGGACTATGGCTACACCTTC
CDR3aa: CASSSGQGWDYGYTF

j_gene: TRBJ1-2
abundance: .
len: 15
v_gene: TRBV4-1
d_gene: .
CDR3nt: TGCGCCAGCAGCTCCTATCGGGTAACTAACTATGGCTACACCTTC
CDR3aa: CASSSYRVTNYGYTF

j_gene: TRBJ1-6
abundance: .
len: 15
v_gene: TRBV11-2
d_gene: .
CDR3nt: TGTGCCAGCAGCTTAAGAGGGCCCTATAATTCACCCCTCCACTTT
CDR3aa: CASSLRGPYNSPLHF

j_gene: TRBJ2-7
abundance: .
len: 17
v_gene: TRBV7-2
d_gene: TRBD2
CDR3nt: TGTGCCAGCACCCTAAGGGGGGCGAGCGGGGGTTCGTACGAGCAGTACTTC
CDR3aa: CASTLRGASGGSYEQYF

j_gene: TRBJ1-1
abundance: .
len: 13
v_gene: TRBV12-3/TRBV12-4
d_gene: .
CDR3nt: TGTGCCAGCAGTTTGCAGGGGAGAACCGGGGCTTTCTTT
CDR3aa: CASSLQGRTGAFF

j_gene: TRBJ2-7
abundance: once
len: 15
v_gene: TRBV6-2/TRBV6-3
d_gene: .
CDR3nt: TGTGCCAGCAGTTACCCCCTAGGCCGGACCTACGAGCAGTACTTC
CDR3aa: CASSYPLGRTYEQYF